Listed below are T cell receptor beta chains from one sample, sequenced in a study of blood T cells in healthy people across ages. TCRdb ran MiXCR on the 5' RACE reads and lists one entry per CDR3 protein. The sample holds about 640,000 distinct CDR3 sequences, about 54% seen once. The sequencing input was blood. The receptors shown here come from a man between 60 and 75 years old in good health. The CDR3 runs from the conserved cysteine through the conserved F or W. The D gene is left open where the match is weak. The size entry is marked missing in some rows and otherwise reads once, few, many or a size class.

j_call	clone_size	d_call	v_call	cdr3_length	cdr3_nt	cdr3_aa
TRBJ2-1	.	TRBD1	TRBV6-2/TRBV6-3	16	TGTGCCAGCAGAGCGGACAGGGGGCCGGGGTACAATGAGCAGTTCTTC	CASRADRGPGYNEQFF
TRBJ2-1	.	.	TRBV6-5	12	TGTGCCAGCAGCACCAGGGGCGCTGAGCAGTTCTTC	CASSTRGAEQFF
TRBJ1-4	once	.	TRBV2	16	TGTGCCAGCAGTAGCTTACGCGGCAGGGCTAATGAAAAACTGTTTTTT	CASSSLRGRANEKLFF
TRBJ2-3	.	.	TRBV20-1	10	TGCAGTGCTTTTGGGGATACGCAGTATTTT	CSAFGDTQYF
TRBJ2-3	many	TRBD1	TRBV6-5	15	TGTGCCAGCAGTTACTCGGGACAGTACACAGATACGCAGTATTTT	CASSYSGQYTDTQYF
TRBJ2-7	.	.	TRBV6-5	15	TGTGCCAGCAGCCCTCCGGGGTACTCTCGGCACGAGCAGTACTTC	CASSPPGYSRHEQYF
TRBJ2-5	.	TRBD2	TRBV20-1	12	TGCAGTGTTCGAGCGGGGATAGAGACCCAGTACTTC	CSVRAGIETQYF
TRBJ2-1	few	.	TRBV27	15	TGTGCCAGCAGTGTGACAGCGGGCTCCTACAATGAGCAGTTCTTC	CASSVTAGSYNEQFF
TRBJ2-3	many	.	TRBV12-3/TRBV12-4	11	TGTGCCAGCAGCTTAAGAGATACGCAGTATTTT	CASSLRDTQYF
TRBJ1-1	.	.	TRBV14	16	TGTGCCAGCAGCCAATTATCCCTCGGCATGAACACTGAAGCTTTCTTT	CASSQLSLGMNTEAFF
TRBJ2-3	.	.	TRBV7-2	13	TGTGCCAGCAGCTTACAGCAGCACCATACGCAGTATTTT	CASSLQQHHTQYF
TRBJ2-1	.	TRBD2	TRBV5-1	17	TGCGCCAGCAGCTTGGGTCCCCCGGGGGGGCTCCACAATGAGCAGTTCTTC	CASSLGPPGGLHNEQFF
TRBJ1-2	.	TRBD1	TRBV12-3/TRBV12-4	14	TGTACCAGCAGTTCCGGGGGACAGATCTATGGCTACACCTTC	CTSSSGGQIYGYTF
TRBJ2-3	once	TRBD1	TRBV6-1	17	TGTGCCAGCATGGTCCCCCTCGGACAGGGGAAAACAGATACGCGGTATTTT	CASMVPLGQGKTDTRYF
TRBJ2-1	.	TRBD1	TRBV3-1	18	TGTGCCAGCAGCCAAGGGGGACAGACCTTCAATGATCACAATGAGCAGTTCTTC	CASSQGGQTFNDHNEQFF
TRBJ2-7	.	.	TRBV20-1	13	TGCAGTGTTCGCCCGGGACAAGTGTACGAGCAGTACTTC	CSVRPGQVYEQYF
TRBJ2-7	.	.	TRBV28	13	TGTGCCAGCAGTGGGGCTAGCTTCTACGAGCAGTACTTC	CASSGASFYEQYF
TRBJ2-5	few	.	TRBV7-2	13	TGTGCCAGCAGCTTATTGGGGATAGAGACCCAGTACTTC	CASSLLGIETQYF
TRBJ1-2	.	.	TRBV2	14	TGTGCCAGCAGCTCACAGGGTTTGTACTATGGCTACACCTTC	CASSSQGLYYGYTF
TRBJ2-1	.	.	TRBV20-1	14	TGCAGTGCTAGTCGGGGCCCCGGCGGCGATGAGCAGTTCTTC	CSASRGPGGDEQFF
TRBJ2-1	.	TRBD2	TRBV12-3/TRBV12-4	16	TGTGCCAGCAGAGGGGGGGGGACTAGCGGGGGGAATGAGCAGTTCTTC	CASRGGGTSGGNEQFF
TRBJ2-5	many	TRBD1	TRBV4-2	15	TGTGCCAGCAGCCGGGCGACAGGGTCAGGGCAGACCCAGTACTTC	CASSRATGSGQTQYF
TRBJ2-3	.	TRBD2	TRBV4-2	16	TGTGCCAGCAGCCAAGACCTACTAGCGGGGGGACATACGCAGTATTTT	CASSQDLLAGGHTQYF
TRBJ2-3	.	TRBD2	TRBV5-5	16	TGTGCCAGCAGCTTGAGGCTAGCGGGGGGGCTGGATACGCAGTATTTT	CASSLRLAGGLDTQYF
TRBJ1-2	.	.	TRBV9	12	TGTGCCAGCCGGGGGTCCACGTATGGCTACACCTTC	CASRGSTYGYTF
TRBJ2-5	.	TRBD1	TRBV12-3/TRBV12-4	15	TGTGCCAGCAGTTACGGGACAGGGGGTGTTGAGACCCAGTACTTC	CASSYGTGGVETQYF
TRBJ2-3	.	TRBD1	TRBV27	14	TGTGCCAGCAGGACAGGGGCAGGAACAGATACGCAGTATTTT	CASRTGAGTDTQYF
TRBJ1-1	.	.	TRBV12-3/TRBV12-4	15	TGTGCCAGCGCTGTGGGTGGGGGGTATCACACTGAAGCTTTCTTT	CASAVGGGYHTEAFF
TRBJ2-1	.	.	TRBV3-1	17	TGTGCCAGCAGCCCGCGGGGCGCCCTAAGCTCCTACAATGAGCGGTTCTTC	CASSPRGALSSYNERFF
TRBJ2-3	.	TRBD1	TRBV29-1	13	TGCAGCGTTTCACAGGGGTTGGAAGATACGCAGTATTTT	CSVSQGLEDTQYF
TRBJ2-1	.	TRBD2	TRBV4-1	16	TGCGCCAGCAGCCAAAGCGGGACGCCCTCCTACAATGAGCAGTTCTTC	CASSQSGTPSYNEQFF
TRBJ2-4	.	TRBD2	TRBV20-1	15	TGCAGTGCAGCCGGGACTAGAGTAGCCAAAAACATTCAGTACTTC	CSAAGTRVAKNIQYF
TRBJ2-6	.	.	TRBV3-1	19	TGTGCCAGCAGCCAAGGGGTGGAAGACAACTCACCTGGGGCCAACGTCCTGACTTTC	CASSQGVEDNSPGANVLTF
TRBJ1-5	.	.	TRBV29-1	12	TGCAGCGTGGCCTTTAGCAATCAGCCCCAGCATTTT	CSVAFSNQPQHF
TRBJ1-2	.	TRBD1	TRBV6-5	14	TGTGCCAGCAGCGACAGGGGGAAAGTAGATGGCTACACCTTC	CASSDRGKVDGYTF
TRBJ2-1	.	.	TRBV6-1	15	TGTGCCAGCAGTCTGGACTCTGGCTCCTACAATGAGCAGTTCTTC	CASSLDSGSYNEQFF
TRBJ2-1	.	.	TRBV14	14	TGTGCCAGCAGCCCTAGACGTGGGCTCGATGAGCAGTTCTTC	CASSPRRGLDEQFF
TRBJ2-3	few	.	TRBV6-5	13	TGTGCCACCCGCCGGGACAAACAAGATACGCAGTATTTT	CATRRDKQDTQYF
TRBJ2-2	.	.	TRBV28	12	TGTGCCAGCGGATACCAGTTGAATGAGCTGTTTTTT	CASGYQLNELFF
TRBJ1-1	.	.	TRBV29-1	11	TGCAGCTTAAGTCGGGGAACTGAAGCTTTCTTT	CSLSRGTEAFF
TRBJ2-7	few	TRBD2	TRBV5-1	17	TGCGCCAGCAGCTTGGTTGGTCGGACTAGCGGGGACTACGAGCAGTACTTC	CASSLVGRTSGDYEQYF
TRBJ2-7	.	TRBD2	TRBV5-1	16	TGCGCCAGCAGCTTGGCCGGGACTAGCGGGGCCTACGAGCAGTACTTC	CASSLAGTSGAYEQYF
TRBJ1-5	.	.	TRBV7-2	17	TGTGCCAGCAGCTTAGATCCAGGGCCAAGGGGCAATCAGCCCCAGCATTTT	CASSLDPGPRGNQPQHF
TRBJ1-1	.	.	TRBV21-1	15	TGTGCCAGCGGGCGGGTGCTCCGGGTGAACACTGAAGCTTTCTTT	CASGRVLRVNTEAFF